The present T cell receptor (beta chain) was sequenced within a study of blood T cells in healthy people across ages. Findings of the study overall: There was no known CMV status for donors, so expanded clonotype changes were possibly confounded. It was not possible, with unsorted PBMCs, to conclusively compare naive and antigen-experienced cells.

A word on this clonotype: Its matching antigen is unknown.

Every sample had a minimum of 6 million PBMCs isolated. The CDR3 extends over 15 amino acids. Trimming stripped 8 bases from V and 0 bases from J, with 14 bases between. CDR1 is LNHNV, CDR2 YYDKDF, per germline (reference sequence). A second PCR of roughly 7 to 11 cycles used a sample-barcoded 5' primer and a J-beta primer mix. Each cDNA molecule, via a template-switch adaptor with 12 random nucleotides, was tagged. TCRdb fed the 5' RACE reads into MiXCR, producing one record per CDR3 protein. Here the sample spans about 810,000 distinct CDR3 sequences, 35% to 40% being singletons. The source material was blood. V gene TRBV15 combines with J gene TRBJ1-3, with D perhaps TRBD1 (5 bases). This clonotype was sampled from a man between 18 and 35 years old in good health. CDR3 protein: CATAADRASGNTIYF. DNA of the CDR3: TGTGCCACCGCTGCCGACAGAGCCTCTGGAAACACCATATATTTT.